The 26 T cell receptor beta chains below come from one sample, sequenced in a study of OX40 agonist ivuxolimab in advanced cancers. Produced via immunoSEQ multiplex PCR; TCRdb's table is partial and in-frame only. The data contain roughly 64,000 clones, about 80% of them singletons. The material was CD4+ or CD8+ T cells sorted from blood, obtained in a trial of the OX40 agonist ivuxolimab. The receptors originated from an adult with an advanced solid tumor such as melanoma, head and neck, liver or kidney cancer.

The chain combines TRBV5-6 with TRBJ1-2; D unclear. V lost 0 bases to trimming and J lost 4 bases, with 13 bases between them. This CDR3 is 15 amino acids long. Germline-derived CDR1 and CDR2 are SGHDT and YYEEEE. In nucleotides, the CDR3 is TGTGCCAGCAGCTTGGCCCGGCTGAAACCCTATGGCTACACCTTC. It codes for CASSLARLKPYGYTF.

The chain couples TRBV7-2 to TRBJ2-7; TRBD2 agrees at 11 bases. Germline V CDR1 and CDR2: SGHTA, FQGNSA. The V segment lost 4 bases and the J segment 5 bases; nucleotides outside the gene matches: 4. This CDR3 has 14 residues. DNA of the CDR3: TGTGCCAGCAGCTCGACTAGCGGGATTAACGAGCAGTACTTC. Residues: CASSSTSGINEQYF.

The V and J genes are TRBV29-1 and TRBJ2-5, with TRBD2 identical over 7 bases. The germline CDR1 and CDR2 sequences are SQVTM and ANQGSEA. The CDR3 spans 14 residues. The V and J ends lost 6 bases and 2 bases, in that order; junction bases with no gene match: 9. The CDR3 loop is CSVNFMGGQETQYF. The CDR3 DNA reads as TGCAGCGTAAATTTCATGGGGGGGCAAGAGACCCAGTACTTC.

The CDR3: CASSGEEGNEQFF. The CDR3 nucleotides are TGTGCCAGCAGTGGAGAGGAGGGCAATGAGCAGTTCTTC. The V and J genes are TRBV6-4 and TRBJ2-1; maybe TRBD2 (6 bases). From germline, CDR1 is MRHNA and CDR2 SNTAGT. Trimming stripped 4 bases from V and 6 bases from J, with 10 bases between. This CDR3 spans 13 amino acids.

This sequence joins TRBV19 and TRBJ1-3; TRBD1 agrees at 7 bases. Losses at the gene ends were 4 bases for V and 3 bases for J; bases not matched to a gene: 6. CDR1 is LNHDA and CDR2 is SQIVND in the germline V gene (reference sequence). This CDR3 contains 15 residues. The CDR3 DNA reads TGTGCCAGTAGTAAAGGGACAGAGTATGGAAACACCATATATTTT. Protein sequence: CASSKGTEYGNTIYF. The whole variable domain, filled in from reference TRBV19 and TRBJ1-3, reads DGGITQSPKYLFRKEGQNVTLSCEQNLNHDAMYWYRQDPGQGLRLIYYSQIVNDFQKGDIAEGYSVSREKKESFPLTVTSAQKNPTAFYLCASSKGTEYGNTIYFGEGSWLTVV.

This clone was recorded once. The V call is TRBV2, the J call TRBJ1-2; perhaps TRBD1 as D (5 bases). Trimming removed 2 bases at V and 0 bases at J, with 7 bases between. The germline gives CDR1 SNHLY, CDR2 FYNNEI. CDR3 length equals 14 residues. The CDR3 is CASSEQGPNYGYTF. The CDR3 region has the DNA TGTGCCAGCAGTGAACAGGGCCCTAACTATGGCTACACCTTC.

This chain joins TRBV10-3 and TRBJ1-2; D unresolved. V gave up 3 bases and J gave up 3 bases, with 14 bases separating them. The germline V gene has CDR1 ENHRY and CDR2 SYGVKD. This CDR3 comprises 15 residues. CDR3 DNA sequence: TGTGCCATCAGTGACCCGGATCGATTCTACTATGGCTACACCTTC. Encoded protein: CAISDPDRFYYGYTF.

The gene calls are TRBV9 and TRBJ1-4, with D possibly matching TRBD1 (5 bases). This CDR3 has 15 amino acids. The ends were cut back, 0 bases at V and 5 bases at J, with 11 bases in the middle. Germline V gene sequence: CDR1 SGDLS, CDR2 YYNGEE. Written as DNA, the CDR3 is TGTGCCAGCAGCGTAGGAGGTTGGGGGAATGAAAAACTGTTTTTT. It encodes CASSVGGWGNEKLFF.

The chain employs TRBV7-6 and TRBJ2-3, with 7 bases that match TRBD2. V dropped 1 base and J dropped 0; count of bases not matched to a gene: 4. Germline loops: CDR1 SGHVS, CDR2 FNYEAQ. The CDR3 length is 16 residues. In DNA form, the CDR3 reads TGTGCCAGCAGCTTAGGTTCTAGCGGTAGCACAGATACGCAGTATTTT. It yields the protein CASSLGSSGSTDTQYF.

The CDR3 is CASADRRASGNTIYF. For the CDR3, the DNA is TGTGCCAGCGCGGACAGGCGGGCGTCTGGAAACACCATATATTTT. The chain carries TRBV11-1 and TRBJ1-3; TRBD1 matches 7 bases. The CDR3 length is 15 residues. CDR1 and CDR2 from the germline V gene are SGHAT and FQDESV (reference sequence). V was clipped by 8 bases and J by 1 base; unmatched bases: 8. Full variable domain (rest looked up from reference TRBV11-1 and TRBJ1-3): EAEVAQSPRYKITEKSQAVAFWCDPISGHATLYWYRQILGQGPELLVQFQDESVVDDSQLPKDRFSAERLKGVDSTLKIQPAELGDSAMYLCASADRRASGNTIYFGEGSWLTVV.

V is TRBV19 and J is TRBJ1-4; D is unresolved. CDR3 length equals 14 residues. Germline loops: CDR1 LNHDA, CDR2 SQIVND (reference sequence). Trimming removed 4 bases from V and 8 bases from J, with 14 bases in between. The CDR3 DNA is TGTGCCAGTAGTACCCAACACCGGGTAGAAAAACTGTTTTTT. Its protein product is CASSTQHRVEKLFF.

This chain links TRBV7-2 with TRBJ2-1; perhaps TRBD2 as D (5 bases). The V and J ends lost 3 bases and 6 bases respectively, with 15 bases between them. The CDR3 has 15 amino acids. Germline V lookup: CDR1 SGHTA, CDR2 FQGNSA. This CDR3 reads CASSFQRSLRNEQFF. The CDR3 nucleotides read TGTGCCAGCAGCTTTCAGCGGTCCTTACGCAATGAGCAGTTCTTC.

The V and J genes are TRBV18 and TRBJ2-2, with 8 bases identical to TRBD2. This CDR3 region has 15 residues. V trimming: 3 bases; J trimming: 2 bases; junction bases outside the gene matches: 2. Germline V gene sequence: CDR1 KGHSH, CDR2 LQKENI. The CDR3 region is CASSPTSANTGELFF. CDR3 nucleotides: TGTGCCAGCTCACCGACTAGCGCTAACACCGGGGAGCTGTTTTTT.

CDR3 region: CASSPKGETQYF. Written as DNA, the CDR3 is TGTGCCAGCAGCCCGAAGGGGGAGACCCAGTACTTC. The chain couples TRBV7-6 to TRBJ2-5; D perhaps matches TRBD1 (5 bases). The CDR3 spans 12 residues. V lost 5 bases and J 5 bases, leaving 9 bases between the germline ends. The germline V gene has CDR1 SGHVS and CDR2 FNYEAQ.

This rearrangement joins TRBV29-1 to TRBJ1-2, with 7 bases matching TRBD1. This CDR3 spans 12 amino acids. V dropped 3 bases and J dropped 6; count of bases not matched to a gene: 4. Germline lookup yields CDR1 SQVTM and CDR2 ANQGSEA. The CDR3 loop is CSVEGQMDGYTF. The CDR3 bases are TGCAGCGTTGAGGGACAGATGGATGGCTACACCTTC.

V gene TRBV11-3 combines with J gene TRBJ2-7, with D possibly TRBD2 on 5 matching bases. V lost 1 base and J lost 5, with 9 bases in between. Germline CDR1 is SGHNT and CDR2 is YENEEA. The CDR3 loop spans 13 amino acids. CDR3 protein: CASSLAGENEQYF. CDR3 bases: TGTGCCAGCAGCTTAGCCGGGGAAAACGAGCAGTACTTC.

The chain recombines TRBV28 with TRBJ2-1, with a weak D call TRBD2 (5 bases). The CDR3 has 14 amino acids. The germline V gene has CDR1 MDHEN and CDR2 SYDVKM. V shed 9 bases and J shed 8 bases, with 20 bases lying between them. CDR3 amino acids: CASRAVLPMDEQFF. As DNA, the CDR3 is TGTGCCAGTAGAGCGGTCCTACCGATGGATGAGCAGTTCTTC. Complete variable domain (other parts from reference TRBV28 and TRBJ2-1): DVKVTQSSRYLVKRTGEKVFLECVQDMDHENMFWYRQDPGLGLRLIYFSYDVKMKEKGDIPEGYSVSREKKERFSLILESASTNQTSMYLCASRAVLPMDEQFFGPGTRLTVL.

CDR3 amino acids: CSAILGGAFF. The CDR3 DNA is TGCAGTGCTATTCTAGGGGGAGCTTTCTTT. The chain employs TRBV20-1 and TRBJ1-1, with D possibly matching TRBD1 (6 bases). Trimming took off 4 bases at V and 10 bases at J, with 10 bases between the two ends. The CDR3 has 10 residues. The V gene's germline CDR1 is DFQATT and CDR2 SNEGSKA (reference sequence).

The table lists this clone with a count of one. The V and J genes are TRBV6-5 and TRBJ1-2; TRBD1 is a possible D gene (5 bases). Germline loops: CDR1 MNHEY, CDR2 SVGAGI. Trimming took 5 bases from V and 8 from J, leaving 12 bases between them. This CDR3 is 12 amino acids long. The CDR3 bases are TGTGCCAGCAGTACAGGTTCGGGGGGCTACACCTTC. Its translation: CASSTGSGGYTF.

This clone has just one count. The rearrangement uses TRBV18 and TRBJ2-3, with D perhaps TRBD2 (5 bases). Germline V lookup: CDR1 KGHSH, CDR2 LQKENI. V was trimmed by 0 bases and J by 6 bases, leaving 10 bases between them. The CDR3 covers 14 residues. CDR3 DNA: TGTGCCAGCTCACCACCGCCTAGCCGCGATACGCAGTATTTT. Translating gives CASSPPPSRDTQYF. The whole variable domain, remainder taken from reference TRBV18 and TRBJ2-3, is NAGVMQNPRHLVRRRGQEARLRCSPMKGHSHVYWYRQLPEEGLKFMVYLQKENIIDESGMPKERFSAEFPKEGPSILRIQQVVRGDSAAYFCASSPPPSRDTQYFGPGTRLTVL.

The CDR3 here is CASSLEGRFNNEQFF. The CDR3 nucleotides are TGCGCCAGCAGCTTGGAAGGGCGGTTTAACAATGAGCAGTTCTTC. This chain links TRBV5-1 with TRBJ2-1; no clear D gene. CDR3 length: 15 amino acids. The germline V and J ends were trimmed by 0 bases and 5 bases, with 12 bases remaining between them. CDR1 and CDR2 (germline): SGHRS, YFSETQ.

This chain links TRBV5-4 with TRBJ2-7, with 8 bases matching TRBD2. The CDR3 runs 14 residues. The ends lost 4 bases at V and 6 bases at J; junction bases unmatched: 9. CDR1 is SGHNT and CDR2 is YYREEE in the germline V gene (reference sequence). This CDR3 reads CASSPGGRGLEQYF. CDR3 coding DNA: TGTGCCAGCAGCCCGGGGGGGCGGGGGCTCGAGCAGTACTTC.

The rearrangement uses TRBV5-1 and TRBJ2-7; possible D gene TRBD1, 7 bases. The CDR3 length is 14 residues. V was pared by 0 bases and J by 6 bases, with 13 bases between. Germline assignment: CDR1 SGHRS and CDR2 YFSETQ. The chain's CDR3 is CASSLGGGTVEQYF. The CDR3, as DNA: TGCGCCAGCAGCTTGGGGGGCGGGACAGTCGAGCAGTACTTC.

This chain's CDR3 is CASNDPGGRQGEKLFF. DNA of the CDR3: TGCGCCAGCAACGACCCAGGGGGGAGACAGGGGGAAAAACTGTTTTTT. This chain joins TRBV4-1 and TRBJ1-4; TRBD1 matches 8 bases. Germline CDR1 and CDR2: MGHRA and YSYEKL. The CDR3 loop spans 16 amino acids. J was trimmed by 8 bases and V by 7 bases; bases with no gene match: 15.

The rearrangement joins TRBV7-2 to TRBJ2-3; a weak D match, TRBD2 (5 bases). This CDR3 spans 13 amino acids. The germline V gene has CDR1 SGHTA and CDR2 FQGNSA. V shed 5 bases and J shed 4 bases, with 10 bases lying between them. The CDR3: CASSVRAADTQYF. The CDR3 nucleotides read TGTGCCAGCAGCGTAAGAGCGGCAGATACGCAGTATTTT.

A few counts support this clone. V gene TRBV5-1 combines with J gene TRBJ2-5; D is perhaps TRBD1 or TRBD2 (6 bases each). Germline lookup yields CDR1 SGHRS and CDR2 YFSETQ. The CDR3 is 15 residues long. V lost 0 bases and J lost 1, with 10 bases in between. The CDR3 loop reads CASSLAWGAQETQYF. DNA for the CDR3: TGCGCCAGCAGCTTGGCCTGGGGGGCCCAAGAGACCCAGTACTTC.